This is a list of T cell receptor beta chains from one sample in a study of blood T cell repertoires in COVID-19. Measured with immunoSEQ multiplex PCR; TCRdb has only the in-frame clones, and not every one. The table has approximately 22,000 clones, around four fifths seen once. Sequencing used peripheral blood. The source is a human donor in a cohort sampled during active COVID-19. Both conserved end residues are part of each CDR3. Each record gives: J gene, D gene, clone size, V gene, CDR3 DNA, CDR3 protein. A D gene is named only where the DNA matches it firmly. Size is omitted from some rows. Given values are once, few, many or a class for expanded clones.

J: TRBJ2-2; D: TRBD1; size: .; V: TRBV25-1; DNA: TGTGCCAGCAGTGCAGAACAGGGGATCGCCGGGGAGCTGTTTTTT; CDR3: CASSAEQGIAGELFF
J: TRBJ2-5; D: .; size: once; V: TRBV6-2/TRBV6-3; DNA: TGTGCCAGCAGTTACGATAGGGGCCCTCAAGAGACCCAGTACTTC; CDR3: CASSYDRGPQETQYF
J: TRBJ1-2; D: .; size: .; V: TRBV28; DNA: TGTGCCAGCAGTTCCCTATATGGCTACACCTTC; CDR3: CASSSLYGYTF
J: TRBJ2-7; D: TRBD2; size: .; V: TRBV13; DNA: TGTGCCAGCAGCTCTATGGAGCGGGAGGCGTCCTACGAGCAGTACTTC; CDR3: CASSSMEREASYEQYF
J: TRBJ1-6; D: TRBD1; size: .; V: TRBV4-3; DNA: TGCGCCAGCAGCCGGGGGGCACCGGGACAGCAGAATTCACCCCTCCACTTT; CDR3: CASSRGAPGQQNSPLHF
J: TRBJ2-3; D: .; size: .; V: TRBV5-1; DNA: TGCGCCAGCAGGCTGAGGGGGACGGGCACAGATACGCAGTATTTT; CDR3: CASRLRGTGTDTQYF
J: TRBJ1-4; D: .; size: .; V: TRBV5-6; DNA: TGTGCCAGCACCTCGGGGGGGTTTAATGAAAAACTGTTTTTT; CDR3: CASTSGGFNEKLFF
J: TRBJ2-2; D: TRBD1; size: .; V: TRBV5-1; DNA: TGCGCCAGCAGCCTCCGCGGACAGGGCTCGAACACCGGGGAGCTGTTTTTT; CDR3: CASSLRGQGSNTGELFF
J: TRBJ2-5; D: TRBD2; size: few; V: TRBV4-2; DNA: TGTGCCAGCAGCCAAGCTACTAGCGCTAGCGGGAGTGAGACCCAGTACTTC; CDR3: CASSQATSASGSETQYF
J: TRBJ2-5; D: .; size: once; V: TRBV18; DNA: TGTGCCAGCTCACCGCAGATTTACCAAGAGACCCAGTACTTC; CDR3: CASSPQIYQETQYF
J: TRBJ1-2; D: TRBD1; size: .; V: TRBV4-1; DNA: TGCGCCAGCAGCCAACTTGCTTCGGGACAGCGGAACTATGGCTACACCTTC; CDR3: CASSQLASGQRNYGYTF
J: TRBJ2-1; D: TRBD2; size: .; V: TRBV5-1; DNA: TGCGCCAGCAGCCCGGACCTAGCGGACTTATACAATGAGCAGTTCTTC; CDR3: CASSPDLADLYNEQFF
J: TRBJ2-3; D: TRBD1; size: .; V: TRBV5-1; DNA: TGCGCCAGCAGCTTGGGAGGGACAGCCGGCACAGATACGCAGTATTTT; CDR3: CASSLGGTAGTDTQYF
J: TRBJ2-3; D: TRBD2; size: few; V: TRBV6-4; DNA: TGTGCCAGCAGCGCGCTAGCGGAGGGCACAGATACGCAGTATTTT; CDR3: CASSALAEGTDTQYF
J: TRBJ2-7; D: .; size: .; V: TRBV7-2; DNA: TGTGCCAGCAGCTTAGTTCGTCAGGGGCGCATTTACGAGCAGTACTTC; CDR3: CASSLVRQGRIYEQYF
J: TRBJ1-6; D: TRBD1; size: .; V: TRBV7-2; DNA: TGTGCCAGCAGCTCGTACAGGGGGGATAATTCACCCCTCCACTTT; CDR3: CASSSYRGDNSPLHF
J: TRBJ1-2; D: .; size: .; V: TRBV18; DNA: TGTGCCAGCTCGCAAAACGACCCAGGGCTCGGTGGCTACACCTTC; CDR3: CASSQNDPGLGGYTF
J: TRBJ2-7; D: TRBD2; size: .; V: TRBV19; DNA: TGTGCCAGTAGTATCTCACTAGCGGCCTCTTACGAGCAGTACTTC; CDR3: CASSISLAASYEQYF
J: TRBJ1-6; D: .; size: .; V: TRBV27; DNA: TGTGCCAGCAGTTCTGGGGAGTCCTATAATTCACCCCTCCACTTT; CDR3: CASSSGESYNSPLHF
J: TRBJ1-5; D: TRBD1; size: once; V: TRBV28; DNA: TGTGCCAGCAGTGCCGGGACAGGGGGGTTCTACAATCAGCCCCAGCATTTT; CDR3: CASSAGTGGFYNQPQHF
J: TRBJ1-6; D: TRBD1; size: .; V: TRBV28; DNA: TGTGCCAGCACCCCCCTGGGACAGTATAATTCACCCCTCCACTTT; CDR3: CASTPLGQYNSPLHF
J: TRBJ2-2; D: .; size: .; V: TRBV9; DNA: TGTGCCAGCAGCGGACACGCGAACACCGGGGAGCTGTTTTTT; CDR3: CASSGHANTGELFF
J: TRBJ1-6; D: .; size: .; V: TRBV28; DNA: TGTGCCAGCAGTTTATTAGACCCTGCGGGTTCACCCCTCCACTTT; CDR3: CASSLLDPAGSPLHF
J: TRBJ2-3; D: .; size: .; V: TRBV6-5; DNA: TGTGCCAGCAGTTACTCGAAGGGACTTAGCACAGATACGCAGTATTTT; CDR3: CASSYSKGLSTDTQYF
J: TRBJ2-5; D: TRBD2; size: .; V: TRBV12-5; DNA: TGTGCTAGTGGTTTGGGGACTAGCGGTCAAGAGACCCAGTACTTC; CDR3: CASGLGTSGQETQYF
J: TRBJ2-3; D: .; size: .; V: TRBV18; DNA: TGTGCCAGCTCACCGAGTGATTTGCTGTCCACAGATACGCAGTATTTT; CDR3: CASSPSDLLSTDTQYF
J: TRBJ2-3; D: TRBD2; size: once; V: TRBV7-2; DNA: TGTGCCAGCAGCCCGGGGGGGCCTGAAGATACGCAGTATTTT; CDR3: CASSPGGPEDTQYF
J: TRBJ1-2; D: TRBD1; size: .; V: TRBV2; DNA: TGTGCCAGCAGTCTCGGGACAGGGTCCGAGTCTAACTATGGCTACACCTTC; CDR3: CASSLGTGSESNYGYTF
J: TRBJ1-1; D: .; size: once; V: TRBV11-2; DNA: TGTGCCAGCAACCTTTTTCCCAAACAGGTGATCGCTGAAGCTTTCTTT; CDR3: CASNLFPKQVIAEAFF
J: TRBJ2-7; D: .; size: .; V: TRBV18; DNA: TGTGCCAGCTCACTCGAGGGGGAAGGCCTCTACGAGCAGTACTTC; CDR3: CASSLEGEGLYEQYF
J: TRBJ1-1; D: .; size: .; V: TRBV5-6; DNA: TGTGCCAGCAGCCGCGGGGACCTGAACACTGAAGCTTTCTTT; CDR3: CASSRGDLNTEAFF
J: TRBJ1-2; D: .; size: .; V: TRBV24-1; DNA: TGTGCCACCAGTGATCCTGGACAGAACTATGGCTACACCTTC; CDR3: CATSDPGQNYGYTF
J: TRBJ2-7; D: TRBD1; size: .; V: TRBV2; DNA: TGTGCCAGCAGTTTAGACAGGGCTCAGTACTTC; CDR3: CASSLDRAQYF
J: TRBJ1-2; D: .; size: few; V: TRBV12-3/TRBV12-4; DNA: TGTGCCAGCTCCGGGGGGGCCGGGTATGGCTACACCTTC; CDR3: CASSGGAGYGYTF
J: TRBJ1-3; D: .; size: .; V: TRBV7-9; DNA: TGTGCCAGCAGCTTAGGACAGGGAAACACCATATATTTT; CDR3: CASSLGQGNTIYF
J: TRBJ2-2; D: TRBD2; size: .; V: TRBV19; DNA: TGTGCCAGTAGTAGCGGGGGGGCCAACACCGGGGAGCTGTTTTTT; CDR3: CASSSGGANTGELFF
J: TRBJ2-1; D: .; size: .; V: TRBV11-2; DNA: TGTGCCAGCAGCCAAAATGGGCGTATCAATGAGCAGTTCTTC; CDR3: CASSQNGRINEQFF